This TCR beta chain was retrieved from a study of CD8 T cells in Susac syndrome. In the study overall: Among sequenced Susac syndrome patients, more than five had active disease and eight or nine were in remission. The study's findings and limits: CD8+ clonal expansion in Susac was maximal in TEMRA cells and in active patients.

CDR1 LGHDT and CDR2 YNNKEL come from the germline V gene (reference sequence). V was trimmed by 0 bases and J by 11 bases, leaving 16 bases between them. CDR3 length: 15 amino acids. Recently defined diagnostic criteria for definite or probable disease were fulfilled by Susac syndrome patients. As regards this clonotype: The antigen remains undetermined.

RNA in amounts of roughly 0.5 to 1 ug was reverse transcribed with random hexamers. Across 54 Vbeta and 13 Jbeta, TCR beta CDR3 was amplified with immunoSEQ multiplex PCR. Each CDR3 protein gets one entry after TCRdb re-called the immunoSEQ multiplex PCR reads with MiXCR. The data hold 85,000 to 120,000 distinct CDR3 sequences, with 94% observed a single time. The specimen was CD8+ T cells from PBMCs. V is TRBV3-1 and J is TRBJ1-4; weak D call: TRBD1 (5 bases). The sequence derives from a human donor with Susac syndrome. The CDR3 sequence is CASSQDLGRVGKLFF. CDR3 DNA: TGTGCCAGCAGCCAAGATTTGGGGCGCGTAGGCAAACTGTTTTTT.